These T cell receptor beta chains were read from a single sample in a study of T cell responses to AZD1222 COVID-19 vaccine. Sequencing used immunoSEQ multiplex PCR; TCRdb keeps in-frame clones, though not all of them. The sample includes 95,000 to 150,000 clones, 75% to 90% of them seen just once. The sample in question was peripheral blood, obtained on day 0 of AZD1222 vaccination. These receptors were taken from an adult in good health. CDR3s include the opening cysteine and the closing phenylalanine or tryptophan. A D gene is named only where the DNA matches it firmly. The size field is filled for only some rows; it gives once, few, many or a size class.

j_gene,v_gene,d_gene,abundance,CDR3nt,CDR3aa
TRBJ2-1,TRBV3-1/TRBV3-2,TRBD2,-,TGTGCCAGCAGCCACTCTAGCGGGGGTTACAATGAGCAGTTCTTC,CASSHSSGGYNEQFF
TRBJ2-2,TRBV7-3,TRBD2,-,TGTGCCAGCAGCTTGACTAGCGTTAACGGGGAGCTGTTTTTT,CASSLTSVNGELFF
TRBJ2-1,TRBV28,-,-,TGTGCCCATTCCGGGGACTCTTGGAATGAGCAGTTCTTC,CAHSGDSWNEQFF
TRBJ1-3,TRBV6-5,TRBD1,-,TGTGCCAGCAGGGGGACAGGGCCTGGAAACACCATATATTTT,CASRGTGPGNTIYF
TRBJ2-3,TRBV7-3,TRBD2,-,TGTGCCAGCAGCTTAGCGGGAGGATACGCAGATACGCAGTATTTT,CASSLAGGYADTQYF
TRBJ2-1,TRBV12-3/TRBV12-4,TRBD2,-,TGTGCCAGCTCCTCGGCGGGAGTGCAGTTCTTC,CASSSAGVQFF
TRBJ1-2,TRBV30,-,-,TGTGCCTGGAGTGTACGCCAGGGGAGGTATGGCTACACCTTC,CAWSVRQGRYGYTF
TRBJ1-3,TRBV6-6,-,-,TGTGCCAGCAGTTCGCAGACTAACACCATATATTTT,CASSSQTNTIYF
TRBJ1-3,TRBV6-5,-,once,TGTGCCAGCAGTCGACAGGTTGGAGGAAACACCATATATTTT,CASSRQVGGNTIYF
TRBJ2-7,TRBV7-6,-,-,TGTGCCAGCAGCTCACCCTTAGGGGGGCGTAGGCCTTACGAGCAGTACTTC,CASSSPLGGRRPYEQYF
TRBJ2-7,TRBV7-9,-,-,TGTGCCAGCAGCTCCGCCTACGAGCAGTACTTC,CASSSAYEQYF
TRBJ2-1,TRBV9,TRBD1,-,TGTGCCAGCAGCGAGGGACAGCTGAGCTCCTACAATGAGCAGTTCTTC,CASSEGQLSSYNEQFF
TRBJ2-2,TRBV3-1/TRBV3-2,-,-,TGTGCCAGCACTAACCGGGCAAGGACCGGGGAGCTGTTTTTT,CASTNRARTGELFF
TRBJ2-1,TRBV3-1/TRBV3-2,TRBD2,-,TGTGCCAGCAGCCAAGAACCGGGACTAGCGGCCTACAATGAGCAGTTCTTC,CASSQEPGLAAYNEQFF
TRBJ2-3,TRBV6-5,-,-,TGTGCCAGCAAACGATTAGATACGCAGTATTTT,CASKRLDTQYF
TRBJ1-2,TRBV9,-,few,TGTGCCAGCAGCTCCCCAATTGAGGGGGGAGATTCGAGAGGCTACACCTTC,CASSSPIEGGDSRGYTF
TRBJ2-3,TRBV5-5,-,-,TGTGCCAGCACGATAGGAGGTGCTTTCGGGAGCCTCAGCACAGATACGCAGTATTTT,CASTIGGAFGSLSTDTQYF
TRBJ1-6,TRBV3-1/TRBV3-2,-,-,TGTGCCAGCAGCCACTCCAGGAATTCACCCCTCCACTTT,CASSHSRNSPLHF
TRBJ1-5,TRBV28,-,-,TGTGCCAGCAGCCCCGGGGGCCTATTAGGCAATCAGCCCCAGCATTTT,CASSPGGLLGNQPQHF
TRBJ2-1,TRBV29-1,TRBD1,-,TGCAGCGTTGGGTCCCTGATGGGACAGGGGAATGAGCAGTTCTTC,CSVGSLMGQGNEQFF
TRBJ1-6,TRBV11-2,TRBD1,once,TGTGCCAGCAGCCTGTGGACAGGGAGCTCCTATAATTCACCCCTCCACTTT,CASSLWTGSSYNSPLHF
TRBJ1-4,TRBV15,-,-,TGTGCCACCAGCAGAGAAACGGGGTCAGGTGAAAAACTGTTTTTT,CATSRETGSGEKLFF
TRBJ1-4,TRBV27,-,-,TGTGCCAGCAGCCCACAGGCAACTAATGAAAAACTGTTTTTT,CASSPQATNEKLFF
TRBJ2-3,TRBV9,TRBD1,-,TGTGCCAGCCGTGGCGGACAGGGGGCGTACACAGATACGCAGTATTTT,CASRGGQGAYTDTQYF
TRBJ1-3,TRBV28,-,-,TGTGCCAGCAGTTTGAAGTTCTCTGGAAACACCATATATTTT,CASSLKFSGNTIYF
TRBJ1-1,TRBV23-1,-,once,TGCGCCAGCAGTCAATACCCGGGGCGCGCGAGAAACACTGAAGCTTTCTTT,CASSQYPGRARNTEAFF
TRBJ2-2,TRBV9,-,-,TGTGCCAGCAGCCCCCGCGGGGCCTCCGGGGAGCTGTTTTTT,CASSPRGASGELFF
TRBJ2-5,TRBV4-2,TRBD1,-,TGTGCCAGCAGCCCCAGACAGGGGAATCAAGAGACCCAGTACTTC,CASSPRQGNQETQYF
TRBJ1-1,TRBV4-1,TRBD1,-,TGCGCCAGCAGCCGTTCCGACAGGGACACTGAAGCTTTCTTT,CASSRSDRDTEAFF
TRBJ1-3,TRBV18,-,once,TGTGCCAGCTCACCAATTTCCCTGGGAGGGAGGTCTGGAAACACCATATATTTT,CASSPISLGGRSGNTIYF
TRBJ2-1,TRBV5-1,-,few,TGCGCCAGCAGCTTGGCCCTGCTCAATGAGCAGTTCTTC,CASSLALLNEQFF
TRBJ2-7,TRBV9,-,-,TGTGCCAGCAGCGTAGGGGGACAAGACTCCTACGAGCAGTACTTC,CASSVGGQDSYEQYF
TRBJ2-7,TRBV5-1,TRBD2,-,TGCGCCAGCAGCTTGGACGGTAAACTAGCGGGACGAGGCGCCTACGAGCAGTACTTC,CASSLDGKLAGRGAYEQYF
TRBJ2-3,TRBV7-8,TRBD2,-,TGTGCCAGCAGCCTAGGGGGGCTAGCGGGAGGACCAAAGACTAGCACAGATACGCAGTATTTT,CASSLGGLAGGPKTSTDTQYF
TRBJ2-4,TRBV5-4,-,-,TGTGCCAGCAGCTCAAGGGATGGAAACATTCAGTACTTC,CASSSRDGNIQYF
TRBJ2-5,TRBV6-5,TRBD1,-,TGTGCCAGTAAGAGCCGGGACAGGGTAGAGACCCAGTACTTC,CASKSRDRVETQYF
TRBJ2-2,TRBV18,TRBD1,-,TGTGCCAGCTCACCCTCGACAGGGATCGGCACCGGGGAGCTGTTTTTT,CASSPSTGIGTGELFF
TRBJ2-7,TRBV4-3,-,-,TGCGCCAGCAGCCAAGAGTGGGGGCACTCCTACGAGCAGTACTTC,CASSQEWGHSYEQYF
TRBJ2-2,TRBV6-4,TRBD2,few,TGTGCCAGCAGTGAACTAGCGGGAGACACCGGGGAGCTGTTTTTT,CASSELAGDTGELFF
TRBJ2-3,TRBV6-5,-,-,TGTGCCAGCAGTAGAGATCGAACAGATACGCAGTATTTT,CASSRDRTDTQYF
TRBJ1-1,TRBV9,-,-,TGTGCCAGCAGCTTCACGGACAGCTCACTAGTTAACACTGAAGCTTTCTTT,CASSFTDSSLVNTEAFF
TRBJ2-1,TRBV19,TRBD2,-,TGTGCCAGTAGTCCGGGACTAGCATATAATGAGCAGTTCTTC,CASSPGLAYNEQFF
TRBJ1-1,TRBV28,-,-,TGTGCCAGCAGTTTAGGCGACACTGAAGCTTTCTTT,CASSLGDTEAFF
TRBJ2-7,TRBV7-8,TRBD1,-,TGTGCCAGCAGTCCCGACAGGGGGCCCTCCTACGAGCAGTACTTC,CASSPDRGPSYEQYF
TRBJ1-2,TRBV2,-,-,TGTGCCAGCAGTGAAAGAGCTCTTCTCTATGGCTACACCTTC,CASSERALLYGYTF
TRBJ2-3,TRBV3-1/TRBV3-2,-,-,TGTGCCAGCAGCCAAGCCAGCACAGATACGCAGTATTTT,CASSQASTDTQYF
TRBJ1-3,TRBV21-1,-,-,TGTGCCAGCAGCAAAGGGGCGGGACAGATCACTGGAAACACCATATATTTT,CASSKGAGQITGNTIYF
TRBJ2-1,TRBV27,TRBD2,once,TGTGCCAGCAGACTACTAGCGGTTGCCTACAATGAGCAGTTCTTC,CASRLLAVAYNEQFF
TRBJ1-1,TRBV4-2,-,-,TGTGCCAGCAGCCAACGATTATTTCTGACAGCGTCCACGCCAGAAGCTTTCTTT,CASSQRLFLTASTPEAFF
TRBJ1-2,TRBV4-1,TRBD1,-,TGCGCCAGCAGCCAAGCCCGGACAGGAGGCGGAGGCTACACCTTC,CASSQARTGGGGYTF
TRBJ1-1,TRBV7-2,-,-,TGTGCCAGCAGCTCTACGATGAGGGTAGGTGAAGCTTTCTTT,CASSSTMRVGEAFF
TRBJ1-2,TRBV11-2,-,-,TGTGCCAGCAGCTTCAGAGATGGCTACACCTTC,CASSFRDGYTF
TRBJ2-4,TRBV27,-,-,TGTGCCAGCAGTTTAATGTTGGACAGAAAAAACATTCAGTACTTC,CASSLMLDRKNIQYF
TRBJ2-7,TRBV9,TRBD1,few,TGTGCCAGCAGCGTAGCTGAACGGACAGGGGCCCTTATTCCCTCCTACGAGCAGTACTTC,CASSVAERTGALIPSYEQYF
TRBJ1-5,TRBV19,TRBD1,-,TGTGCCAGTAGTAATTTGGGAGGACAGGGCCATCAGCCCCAGCATTTT,CASSNLGGQGHQPQHF
TRBJ1-1,TRBV30,TRBD1,-,TGTGCCTGGAACTCCCGACAGGGTTGGGCAGCTTTCTTT,CAWNSRQGWAAFF
TRBJ2-5,TRBV6-2/TRBV6-3,TRBD1,-,TGTGCCAGCAGTCCGGGACAGGGAAGGGAGACCCAGTACTTC,CASSPGQGRETQYF
TRBJ2-1,TRBV19,-,-,TGTGCCAGTTCTAACCCCTACAATGAGCAGTTCTTC,CASSNPYNEQFF
TRBJ1-2,TRBV7-9,TRBD1,-,TGTGCCAGCAGCTTAAGGGGGACAGGGGCTAACTATGGCTACACCTTC,CASSLRGTGANYGYTF
TRBJ2-5,TRBV20-1,-,-,TGCAGTGCTAGGGCCGAGACCCAGTACTTC,CSARAETQYF